These T cell receptor beta chains were read from a single sample in a study of blood T cell repertoires in COVID-19. Repertoires were generated with immunoSEQ multiplex PCR, while TCRdb's copy carries only in-frame clones and drops some. Of 200,000 to 300,000 clones in the sample, around four fifths are singletons; the top ten hold around 12%. The sample taken for sequencing was peripheral blood. Every receptor here comes from a woman aged 55-69 years with active or convalescent COVID-19. Both conserved end residues are part of each CDR3. A D gene is named only where the DNA matches it firmly. Size tells how often a clone was seen (once, few, many) or the class of an expanded clone, and some rows leave it out.

V gene	clone size	J gene	D gene	CDR3 DNA	CDR3 protein
TRBV5-8	NA	TRBJ2-2	NA	TGTGCCAGCAGGCACGGTGGGGGCGGCACCGGGGAGCTGTTTTTT	CASRHGGGGTGELFF
TRBV30	NA	TRBJ2-1	TRBD1	TGTGCCTGGAGTGTAGGTATGGGACAGGACAATGAGCAGTTCTTC	CAWSVGMGQDNEQFF
TRBV7-7	NA	TRBJ1-6	NA	TGTGCTAGTCGGAATTCACCCCTCCACTTT	CASRNSPLHF
TRBV5-4	NA	TRBJ2-7	TRBD1	TGTGCCAGCAGCTACCGGGACAGCAACTACGAGCAGTACTTC	CASSYRDSNYEQYF
TRBV29-1	NA	TRBJ1-4	NA	TGCAGCGTTCTGTGGGGAGGAGATGAAAAACTGTTTTTT	CSVLWGGDEKLFF
TRBV15	NA	TRBJ2-2	NA	TGTGCCACCAGTTTCAGGGCTCTCACCGGGGAGCTGTTTTTT	CATSFRALTGELFF
TRBV29-1	NA	TRBJ2-1	TRBD2	TGCAGCGTTGATCGTCCGGGACGGGGGGGTGCCGAGCAGTTCTTC	CSVDRPGRGGAEQFF
TRBV30	NA	TRBJ1-6	NA	TGTGCCTGGAGTGTTATTTGGGGGCGCGGGTCACCCCTCCACTTT	CAWSVIWGRGSPLHF
TRBV9	NA	TRBJ2-1	NA	TGTGCCAGCAGCGTAGGCGGGGCAACCTACAATGAGCAGTTCTTC	CASSVGGATYNEQFF
TRBV5-4	NA	TRBJ2-3	NA	TGTGCCAGCAGCAGGCCAGGGCAAGATAGATTCACAGATACGCAGTATTTT	CASSRPGQDRFTDTQYF
TRBV3-1/TRBV3-2	NA	TRBJ1-2	NA	TGTGCCAGCAGCCAAGATGGACGAGGGAGCTACTATGGCTACACCTTC	CASSQDGRGSYYGYTF
TRBV11-3	once	TRBJ2-2	NA	TGTGCCAGCAGCTTGTACGGTGCCACCGGGGAGCTGTTTTTT	CASSLYGATGELFF
TRBV11-2	NA	TRBJ2-7	TRBD1	TGTGCCAGCAGCTTCGCAGGGGGCTCCTACGAGCAGTACTTC	CASSFAGGSYEQYF
TRBV9	NA	TRBJ1-1	TRBD1	TGTGCCAGCAGCCCTCCTCTTGGGACAGGAGAGAAGGGAGCTTTCTTT	CASSPPLGTGEKGAFF
TRBV4-1	NA	TRBJ1-4	TRBD1	TGCGCCAGCAGCCAAGATAGGGACAGCCTAAATGAAAAACTGTTTTTT	CASSQDRDSLNEKLFF
TRBV9	NA	TRBJ1-6	NA	TGTGCCAGCAGCATAAGTAGCGGAGAGTATTCCCTCCACTTT	CASSISSGEYSLHF
TRBV6-5	NA	TRBJ1-2	NA	TGTGCCAGCAGGGTACTTGGAGTGGAGGATGGCTACACCTTC	CASRVLGVEDGYTF
TRBV2	NA	TRBJ2-7	TRBD1	TGTGCCAGCCGAGAGGGGGCTCACGAGCAGTACTTC	CASREGAHEQYF
TRBV11-2	NA	TRBJ1-5	NA	TGTGCCAGCAGCCCCTTCGACCTGGAGCAAAAACAGCCCCAGCATTTT	CASSPFDLEQKQPQHF
TRBV30	NA	TRBJ2-7	NA	TGTGCCTGGAGTATACAGGCAGCAGCCGAGCAGTACTTC	CAWSIQAAAEQYF
TRBV2	NA	TRBJ1-3	TRBD1	TGTGCCAGCAGTGGTGCCGGGACAGCAGCCTCTGGAAACACCATATATTTT	CASSGAGTAASGNTIYF
TRBV6-5	NA	TRBJ1-3	NA	TGTGCCAGCAAATTGGTGCCTACTGGAAACACCATATATTTT	CASKLVPTGNTIYF
TRBV18	once	TRBJ2-3	TRBD2	TGTGCCAGCTCACCACCGTACAGCGGGGGGACCACAGATACGCAGTATTTT	CASSPPYSGGTTDTQYF
TRBV5-6	NA	TRBJ2-7	NA	TGTGCCAGCAACCGGTGGGCGAACGAGCAGTACTTC	CASNRWANEQYF
TRBV6-1	NA	TRBJ1-2	TRBD1	TGTGCCAGCAGTGTTAGACAGGGGCTTTCCTATGGCTACACCTTC	CASSVRQGLSYGYTF
TRBV10-3	NA	TRBJ2-2	TRBD1	TGTGCCATCAGTGATCAAGGGGACAGGGGGGCCGGGGAGCTGTTTTTT	CAISDQGDRGAGELFF
TRBV6-2/TRBV6-3	NA	TRBJ1-1	NA	TGTGCCAGCAGTTATGGACGAGGGCAGCGTCGGGCTTTCTTT	CASSYGRGQRRAFF
TRBV2	NA	TRBJ1-6	NA	TGTGCCAGCAGTGCTTTCGCGGGCAATTCACCCCTCCACTTT	CASSAFAGNSPLHF
TRBV6-5	NA	TRBJ2-1	NA	TGTGCCATCCGGGAAGGGGGGGCGAACTACAATGAGCAGTTCTTC	CAIREGGANYNEQFF
TRBV6-6	NA	TRBJ2-7	NA	TGTGCCAGCATCCCGACAGGTATTCCCTACGAGCAGTACTTC	CASIPTGIPYEQYF
TRBV5-4	NA	TRBJ1-2	TRBD1	TGTGCCAGCAAGGGACAGGGGGCGACTAACTATGGCTACACCTTC	CASKGQGATNYGYTF
TRBV4-3	many	TRBJ1-3	NA	TGCGCCAGCAGCCAGGGGGGTTTGTGGGGAAACACCATATATTTT	CASSQGGLWGNTIYF
TRBV6-2/TRBV6-3	once	TRBJ1-1	NA	TGTGCCAGCAGTAACAGGGAGAACACTGAAGCTTTCTTT	CASSNRENTEAFF
TRBV5-1	NA	TRBJ1-2	NA	TGCGCCAGCAGCTTGGGAGGGTTGAACTATGGCTACACCTTC	CASSLGGLNYGYTF
TRBV7-2	once	TRBJ2-7	TRBD2	TGTGCCAGCAGCTTAGGCGGGGGACCCTACGAGCAGTACTTC	CASSLGGGPYEQYF
TRBV7-6	NA	TRBJ2-1	NA	TGTGCCAGCAGCTTCCTCGGCAGGTCAAATGAGCAGTTCTTC	CASSFLGRSNEQFF
TRBV20-1	NA	TRBJ1-2	TRBD1	TGCAGTGCTAGGGCAGGGGGCGGCTACACCTTC	CSARAGGGYTF
TRBV4-1	NA	TRBJ2-5	TRBD1	TGCGCCAGCAGCCAAGCGGGACAGGGGGCGGGAGAGACCCAGTACTTC	CASSQAGQGAGETQYF
TRBV23-1	NA	TRBJ2-7	TRBD1	TGCGCCAGCAGTTCGACAGGGGCGTGGGAGCAGTACTTC	CASSSTGAWEQYF
TRBV21-1	NA	TRBJ1-2	NA	TGTGCCAGCGTCCGGGACAGGAAAATCTATGGCTACACCTTC	CASVRDRKIYGYTF